The sequence of this T cell receptor (beta chain) was determined in a study of CD8+CD57+ T cells in acquired aplastic anemia. Study-wide background: CD4+ and CD8+ cells, once sorted, gave DNA averaging 3.2 ug.

Profiling of TCR beta VDJ combinations and CDR3 sequences used genomic DNA as template. TCRdb fed the reads into MiXCR, producing one record per CDR3 protein. The sample consists of around 430,000 distinct CDR3 sequences, about a third of them appearing once. Patients who underwent sequencing had shown CD8+CD57+ cell expansion by flow cytometry. Everyone among the patients had severe acquired aplastic anemia. Germline V lookup: CDR1 DFQATT, CDR2 SNEGSKA (reference sequence). The V end was cut by 3 bases, the J end by 7 bases, with 15 bases between. The CDR3 loop spans 13 amino acids. This clonotype was recorded at least ten times.

Sequenced sample: sorted CD4+, CD8+, or CD8+CD57+ T cells (not recorded which) from PBMCs. This TCR came from a human donor with aplastic anemia. The J gene is TRBJ1-2, the V gene TRBV20-1; TRBD1 might be the D (5 bases). The CDR3 DNA sequence: TGCAGTGCTAGCGGGGACCTCCGAGGTGGCTACACCTTC. This encodes CSASGDLRGGYTF.